The 18 T cell receptor beta chains listed next were all sequenced from one sample in a study of blood T cell repertoires in COVID-19. Assay: immunoSEQ multiplex PCR; the TCRdb copy retains only in-frame clones and omits some. The sample yields about 50,000 clones, roughly nine tenths seen once. Sequenced input: peripheral blood. The receptors were gathered from a human donor in a cohort sampled during active COVID-19.

CDR3 residues: CASGALAAYNEQFF. The CDR3 region has the DNA TGTGCCAGCGGGGCACTAGCGGCCTACAATGAGCAGTTCTTC. This chain joins TRBV2 and TRBJ2-1, with TRBD2 matching 8 bases. The germline gives CDR1 SNHLY, CDR2 FYNNEI. With 8 bases clipped from V and 2 bases from J, the junction kept 5 bases outside the gene matches. CDR3 length: 14 residues.

This clone was counted once. The chain employs TRBV13 and TRBJ2-5; 8 bases map to TRBD2. The CDR3 length is 18 residues. In germline, CDR1 is PRHDT, CDR2 FYEKMQ (reference sequence). The J segment lost 1 base and the V segment lost 0 bases, leaving 10 bases of the junction unmatched. The CDR3 region has the DNA TGTGCCAGCAGCTTAGGGATGGGGCGAGCGGGGGTCCAAGAGACCCAGTACTTC. Its protein is CASSLGMGRAGVQETQYF.

The chain combines TRBV7-2 with TRBJ1-5; the match to TRBD1 covers 7 bases. The trim removed 4 bases at V and 6 bases at J, leaving 3 bases unmatched. Germline CDR1 SGHTA, CDR2 FQGNSA. The CDR3 totals 13 residues. The CDR3 sequence: CASSYTGAQPQHF. CDR3 bases: TGTGCCAGCAGCTACACAGGGGCTCAGCCCCAGCATTTT.

The CDR3, as DNA: TGTGCCAACTACACTGCAAGGGGCATGGACACTGAAGCTTTCTTT. This sequence encodes CANYTARGMDTEAFF. This chain uses TRBV14 with TRBJ1-1; possibly TRBD1 for D (5 bases). Germline CDR1 is SGHDN and CDR2 is FVKESK. The CDR3 consists of 15 residues. Trimming stripped 10 bases from V and 3 bases from J, with 21 bases between.

The J gene is TRBJ2-7, the V gene TRBV10-3; 8 bases are shared with TRBD1. The junction had 6 bases not matched to a gene; V was cut back by 4 bases and J by 4 bases. The CDR3 covers 14 residues. CDR1 ENHRY and CDR2 SYGVKD come from the germline V gene. The CDR3 here is CAISAGTGYYEQYF. The CDR3 region has the DNA TGTGCCATCAGTGCCGGGACAGGTTATTACGAGCAGTACTTC.

CDR3 sequence: CASSGSGANYGYTF. The CDR3 DNA reads as TGCGCCAGCAGCGGATCAGGGGCTAACTATGGCTACACCTTC. V usage is TRBV5-1 and J usage is TRBJ1-2; tentative D call: TRBD1 (6 bases). The CDR3 runs to 14 residues. CDR1 is SGHRS, CDR2 YFSETQ, per germline. Trimming took off 4 bases at V and 0 bases at J, with 10 bases between the two ends.

The rearrangement joins TRBV11-2 to TRBJ1-2; 12 nucleotides match TRBD1. The CDR3 extends over 16 amino acids. The trim removed 1 base at V and 6 bases at J, leaving 6 bases unmatched. Germline V gives CDR1 SGHAT, CDR2 FQNNGV. The CDR3, as DNA: TGTGCCAGCAGCTTAGTCCGGGACAGGGGGCGCGATGGCTACACCTTC. Translated: CASSLVRDRGRDGYTF.

This chain connects TRBV4-2 to TRBJ2-3; D is possibly TRBD2 (5 bases). The ends were cut back, 2 bases at V and 0 bases at J, with 15 bases in the middle. CDR3 length: 17 residues. Germline V gene data show CDR1 as LGHNA and CDR2 as YNFKEQ. The CDR3, as DNA: TGTGCCAGCAGCCAACCTAAGAGCGGTACGAGCACAGATACGCAGTATTTT. Protein product: CASSQPKSGTSTDTQYF.

The chain employs TRBV10-3 and TRBJ2-7; TRBD1 aligns across 8 bases. Germline CDR1 and CDR2: ENHRY and SYGVKD. CDR3 length: 13 amino acids. Trimming took 6 bases from V and 1 from J; bases not matched to a gene: 2. The CDR3: CAISGQGSYEQYF. The CDR3 nucleotides read TGTGCCATCAGCGGACAGGGATCCTACGAGCAGTACTTC.

The chain recombines TRBV12-2 with TRBJ2-2; TRBD1, as called in the table, went unchecked against the DNA. TRBV12-2 is an annotated pseudogene. The CDR3 contains 20 residues. CDR3 sequence reads: CASRLTEGITGGVPAGELFF. The CDR3 DNA follows: TGTGCAAGTCGCTTAACGGAGGGGATTACAGGGGGCGTTCCCGCCGGGGAGCTGTTTTTT.

The chain couples TRBV28 to TRBJ2-7, with no clear D. CDR3 length equals 13 residues. V was pared by 6 bases and J by 4 bases, with 13 bases between. CDR1 and CDR2 from the germline V gene are MDHEN and SYDVKM. The CDR3 DNA sequence: TGTGCCAGCAGCAACCGGGTCACATACGAGCAGTACTTC. Translating it yields CASSNRVTYEQYF. The whole variable domain, filled in from reference TRBV28 and TRBJ2-7, reads DVKVTQSSRYLVKRTGEKVFLECVQDMDHENMFWYRQDPGLGLRLIYFSYDVKMKEKGDIPEGYSVSREKKERFSLILESASTNQTSMYLCASSNRVTYEQYFGPGTRLTVT.

V is TRBV15 and J is TRBJ2-7, with 7 bases matching TRBD2. V was pared by 0 bases and J by 2 bases, with 4 bases of the junction left unmatched. CDR3 size: 15 residues. Germline V lookup: CDR1 LNHNV, CDR2 YYDKDF (reference sequence). CDR3 in amino acids: CATSRERLATYEQYF. The CDR3 DNA follows: TGTGCCACCAGCAGAGAGAGACTAGCCACCTACGAGCAGTACTTC. The entire variable domain, with the rest obtained from reference TRBV15 and TRBJ2-7, is as follows: DAMVIQNPRYQVTQFGKPVTLSCSQTLNHNVMYWYQQKSSQAPKLLFHYYDKDFNNEADTPDNFQSRRPNTSFCFLDIRSPGLGDTAMYLCATSRERLATYEQYFGPGTRLTVT.

This sequence joins TRBV5-1 and TRBJ2-2; the match to TRBD2 covers 7 bases. The ends lost 0 bases at V and 0 bases at J; junction bases unmatched: 5. Germline CDR1 reads SGHRS; CDR2 reads YFSETQ. This CDR3 region has 17 residues. This chain's CDR3 is CASSLGITSANTGELFF. As DNA, the CDR3 is TGCGCCAGCAGCTTGGGCATAACTAGCGCGAACACCGGGGAGCTGTTTTTT.

V and J are TRBV1 and TRBJ2-1; the D call in the table, TRBD2, was not verified against the DNA. TRBV1 is given as a pseudogene. CDR3 length: 16 amino acids. CDR3 DNA: TGCACCAGCAGCCAGGCAGGACTAGCGGGAGTCAATGAGCAGTTCTTC. Its protein product is CTSSQAGLAGVNEQFF.

As to this clone: The junction does not match germline at one end; this may be a read error. CDR3 sequence: CASSLAPGLAGGGETQYF. CDR3 in DNA: TGTGCTAGCAGCTTAGCGCCGGGACTAGCGGGGGGAGGGGAGACCCAGTACTTC. V gene TRBV7-7 combines with J gene TRBJ2-5; 15 nucleotides agree with TRBD2. Germline loops: CDR1 SSHAT, CDR2 FNYEAQ (reference sequence). This CDR3 is built from 18 residues.

J is TRBJ1-3 and V is TRBV7-6; D gene ambiguous. Between the trimmed V and J ends, which lost 6 bases and 4 bases, there was a span of 19 bases. Germline V lookup: CDR1 SGHVS, CDR2 FNYEAQ. The CDR3 has 16 residues. The CDR3 spells CASSYMTPGFGNTIYF. The CDR3 DNA reads TGTGCCAGCAGTTATATGACTCCGGGGTTCGGAAACACCATATATTTT.

The J gene is TRBJ1-4, the V gene TRBV10-3; possibly TRBD1 for D (5 bases). V was trimmed by 4 bases and J by 4 bases, leaving 10 bases between them. This CDR3 is 14 amino acids long. The germline V gene encodes CDR1 ENHRY and CDR2 SYGVKD. Here the CDR3 reads CAISVGGFNEKLFF. The DNA of the CDR3 is TGTGCCATCAGTGTGGGGGGTTTTAATGAAAAACTGTTTTTT.

The rearrangement links TRBV25-1 to TRBJ2-7, with TRBD2 matching over 8 bases. This CDR3 has 15 amino acids. Trimming removed 5 bases from V and 0 bases from J; junction bases left unmatched: 6. The germline CDR1 and CDR2 sequences are MGHDK and SYGVNS. CDR3 residues: CASSPGGVFSYEQYF. CDR3 nucleotide sequence: TGTGCCAGCAGTCCCGGGGGGGTCTTCTCCTACGAGCAGTACTTC.